This T cell receptor beta chain was captured in a study of Ad26.COV2.S vaccination and SARS-CoV-2 variants. At the level of the study: The COV1001 Ad26.COV2.S trial arm included the donor. The study gave Ad26.COV2.S intramuscularly, once or twice 56 days apart.

Treatment meaning: some 20 received Ad26.COV2.S at low or high dose, single or two shots; about 5 received placebo; per-sample allocation not given. Sample collection was performed on day 63 after the first vaccine or placebo injection. An 18-55-year-old adult in Boston served as donor. This clone was picked up one time. The CDR3 runs to 13 residues. Germline V gives CDR1 MNHEY, CDR2 SVGAGI. The V gene lost 8 bases and the J gene lost 2 bases, with 12 bases spanning the gap. Sequencing used immunoSEQ multiplex PCR; TCRdb keeps in-frame clones, though not all of them. The table records more than 350,000 clones, 75% to 95% of them present only once.

This receptor was identified in a person aged 18-60 years who received the Ad26.COV2.S COVID-19 vaccine or a placebo. The input for sequencing was peripheral blood, taken in a trial of Ad26.COV2.S vaccine versus placebo. The chain links TRBV6-5 to TRBJ1-2; D is unclear. In nucleotides, the CDR3 is TGTGCCAGCGCCCCGGGGTACAACTATGGCTACACCTTC. This sequence encodes CASAPGYNYGYTF.